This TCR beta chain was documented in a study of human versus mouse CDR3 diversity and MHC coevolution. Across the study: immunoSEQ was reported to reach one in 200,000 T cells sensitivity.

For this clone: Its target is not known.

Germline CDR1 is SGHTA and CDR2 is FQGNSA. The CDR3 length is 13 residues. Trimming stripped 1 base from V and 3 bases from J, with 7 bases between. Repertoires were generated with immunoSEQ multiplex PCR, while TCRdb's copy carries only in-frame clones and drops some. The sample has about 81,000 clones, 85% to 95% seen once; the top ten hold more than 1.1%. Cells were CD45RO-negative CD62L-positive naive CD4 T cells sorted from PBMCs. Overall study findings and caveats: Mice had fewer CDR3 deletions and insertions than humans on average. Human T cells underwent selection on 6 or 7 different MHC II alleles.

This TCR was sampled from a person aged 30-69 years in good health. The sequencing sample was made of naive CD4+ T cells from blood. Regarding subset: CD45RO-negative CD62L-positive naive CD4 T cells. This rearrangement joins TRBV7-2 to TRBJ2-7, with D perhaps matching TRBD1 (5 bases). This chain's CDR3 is CASSLEGRYEQYF. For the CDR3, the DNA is TGTGCCAGCAGCTTAGAGGGGCGCTACGAGCAGTACTTC.